The 28 T cell receptor beta chains presented below share a single source sample, sequenced in a study of OX40 agonist ivuxolimab in advanced cancers. Measured with immunoSEQ multiplex PCR; TCRdb has only the in-frame clones, and not every one. This table holds about 62,000 clones, 70% to 90% found once. Sequences were derived from CD4+ or CD8+ T cells sorted from blood, sampled in a trial of the OX40 agonist ivuxolimab. These receptor sequences come from an adult with an advanced solid tumor such as melanoma, head and neck, liver or kidney cancer.

The J gene is TRBJ2-1, the V gene TRBV7-3; no definite D call. This CDR3 region has 13 residues. The germline V and J ends were trimmed by 4 bases and 5 bases, with 9 bases remaining between them. Germline CDR1 and CDR2: SGHTA and FQGTGA. The chain's CDR3 is CASSSYQDNEQFF. The CDR3 DNA reads as TGTGCCAGCAGCTCCTATCAGGACAATGAGCAGTTCTTC.

The chain combines TRBV7-2 with TRBJ2-7, with a weak D call TRBD1 (6 bases). V dropped 1 base and J dropped 12 bases, with 16 bases sitting between them. The CDR3 has 13 amino acids. CDR1 is SGHTA, CDR2 FQGNSA, per germline. The DNA for the CDR3 is TGTGCCAGCAGCTTAGAGGCAGGGGACCCGACGTACTTC. Translation: CASSLEAGDPTYF. The variable domain in full, with the rest retrieved from reference TRBV7-2 and TRBJ2-7, is GAGVSQSPSNKVTEKGKDVELRCDPISGHTALYWYRQSLGQGLEFLIYFQGNSAPDKSGLPSDRFSAERTGGSVSTLTIQRTQQEDSAVYLCASSLEAGDPTYFGPGTRLTVT.

V usage is TRBV30 and J usage is TRBJ1-2; D is unclear. The length of the CDR3 is 12 residues. V lost 2 bases, J lost 3 bases, and 7 bases lay in between. Germline values: CDR1 GTSNPN, CDR2 SVGIG (reference sequence). CDR3: CAWSIWDYGYTF. CDR3 bases: TGTGCCTGGAGTATATGGGACTATGGCTACACCTTC.

The J gene is TRBJ2-1, the V gene TRBV25-1, with D possibly being TRBD1 (5 bases). Trimming shortened V by 2 bases and J by 1 base, and 12 bases separated the two germline ends. The germline V gene has CDR1 MGHDK and CDR2 SYGVNS. The CDR3 length is 16 residues. This CDR3 reads CASSEGTGNSYNEQFF. Here the CDR3 DNA reads TGTGCCAGCAGTGAAGGTACAGGTAATTCCTACAATGAGCAGTTCTTC.

The V call is TRBV9, the J call TRBJ2-5; 12 bases match TRBD2. Trimming cost V 4 bases and J 5 bases; bases outside gene matches: 6. From germline, CDR1 is SGDLS and CDR2 YYNGEE. This CDR3 has 15 residues. The CDR3 coding sequence is TGTGCCAGCAGCCAGACTAGCGGGAGTAGGGAGACCCAGTACTTC. It specifies CASSQTSGSRETQYF.

V gene TRBV28 combines with J gene TRBJ1-2; D unresolved. This CDR3 comprises 11 residues. Germline CDR1 is MDHEN and CDR2 is SYDVKM. V shed 0 bases and J shed 8 bases, with 4 bases lying between them. The CDR3 spells CASSLWGGYTF. CDR3 nucleotides: TGTGCCAGCAGTTTATGGGGCGGCTACACCTTC.

The genes are TRBV28 and TRBJ1-4, with D unclear. The CDR3 spans 14 residues. Trimming removed 6 bases from V and 4 bases from J, with 12 bases in between. CDR1 and CDR2 (germline): MDHEN, SYDVKM. The CDR3 protein is CASRYSVYNEKLFF. Here the CDR3 DNA reads TGTGCCAGCAGATACTCCGTTTATAATGAAAAACTGTTTTTT.

V gene TRBV4-2 combines with J gene TRBJ1-4, with D perhaps TRBD1 (5 bases). V was cut by 1 base and J by 5 bases, with 8 bases left in between. CDR3 length: 14 residues. The germline V gene has CDR1 LGHNA and CDR2 YNFKEQ. CDR3 residues: CASSQGRDNEKLFF. The CDR3 DNA reads TGTGCCAGCAGCCAAGGCCGGGACAATGAAAAACTGTTTTTT.

The chain uses TRBV10-3 and TRBJ2-7; no reliable D call. The CDR3 is 15 residues long. V lost 3 bases to trimming and J lost 0 bases, with 12 bases between them. Germline V CDR1 and CDR2: ENHRY, SYGVKD. This CDR3 is CAISDPVGPSYEQYF. In DNA form, the CDR3 reads TGTGCCATCAGTGACCCCGTCGGGCCCTCCTACGAGCAGTACTTC.

This rearrangement joins TRBV27 to TRBJ2-3, with 8 bases identical to TRBD2. The germline CDR1 and CDR2 sequences are MNHEY and SMNVEV (reference sequence). The CDR3 is 17 residues long. The trim removed 6 bases at V and 4 bases at J, leaving 15 bases unmatched. CDR3 loop: CASSRIREGGRPDTQYF. The DNA of the CDR3 is TGTGCCAGCAGCCGGATACGGGAGGGGGGGAGGCCAGATACGCAGTATTTT.

In this sample, this clone turned up a few times. The V and J genes are TRBV19 and TRBJ1-5; D is unclear. V shed 3 bases and J shed 3 bases, with 9 bases lying between them. CDR3 length equals 14 residues. In germline, CDR1 is LNHDA, CDR2 SQIVND (reference sequence). The CDR3 loop is CASSINGDNQPQHF. In nucleotides, the CDR3 is TGTGCCAGTAGTATTAATGGGGACAATCAGCCCCAGCATTTT.

The chain joins TRBV12-2 to TRBJ2-2; the DNA was not used to check the table's D call, TRBD2. TRBV12-2 constitutes a pseudogene. The CDR3 length is 17 residues. CDR3 sequence reads: CASRLAWGLLNTGELFF. CDR3 coding DNA: TGTGCAAGTCGCTTAGCCTGGGGACTATTGAACACCGGGGAGCTGTTTTTT.

The genes are TRBV4-1 and TRBJ1-6; 9 nucleotides match TRBD1. Losses at the gene ends were 1 base for V and 7 bases for J; bases not matched to a gene: 11. The CDR3 runs to 18 residues. Looked up from germline, CDR1 is MGHRA and CDR2 is YSYEKL. CDR3 in amino acids: CASSQALPGTGRNSPLHF. The CDR3 DNA reads as TGCGCCAGCAGCCAAGCCCTCCCCGGGACAGGGAGAAATTCACCCCTCCACTTT.

The count of this clone is one. V gene TRBV4-1 combines with J gene TRBJ1-4, with D uncertain. This CDR3 contains 18 residues. CDR1 is MGHRA and CDR2 is YSYEKL in the germline V gene. V lost 1 base and J lost 0, with 15 bases in between. The CDR3 nucleotides are TGCGCCAGCAGCCAAGCCCCCCCGGACGGTGCAACTAATGAAAAACTGTTTTTT. This encodes CASSQAPPDGATNEKLFF.

This chain links TRBV5-1 with TRBJ2-7, with 8 bases that match TRBD1. CDR1 is SGHRS, CDR2 YFSETQ, per germline. V gave up 4 bases and J gave up 5 bases; unmatched junction bases: 8. The CDR3 spans 14 residues. CDR3 sequence reads: CASSPGQGRDEQYF. DNA for the CDR3: TGCGCCAGCAGCCCCGGACAGGGCAGGGACGAGCAGTACTTC.

The genes are TRBV18 and TRBJ1-5; no clear D. V was cut by 6 bases and J by 7 bases, with 19 bases left in between. This CDR3 comprises 15 residues. CDR1 is KGHSH and CDR2 is LQKENI in the germline V gene. CDR3 in amino acids: CASSPTDYLRQPQHF. CDR3 DNA: TGTGCCAGCTCCCCCACGGATTACCTCAGGCAGCCCCAGCATTTT.

CDR3 DNA: TGTGCCAGCTCATCGGGAGCCAGCCAAGAGACCCAGTACTTC. It yields the protein CASSSGASQETQYF. This chain connects TRBV6-1 to TRBJ2-5; D might be TRBD2 (6 bases). In germline, CDR1 is MNHNS, CDR2 SASEGT. The CDR3 extends over 14 amino acids. With 8 bases removed from V and 1 base from J, the gap between germline ends came to 14 bases.

Concerning this clone: One end of the junction varies from germline; a read error may be responsible. This chain connects TRBV6-5 to TRBJ1-5, with D perhaps TRBD1 (5 bases). The CDR3 spans 14 residues. Germline CDR1 is MNHEY and CDR2 is SVGAGI. The CDR3 DNA follows: TGTGCCAGCAGATACTCGGCCGCCAGGGAGCCCCAGCATTTT. Amino acid sequence: CASRYSAAREPQHF.

This rearrangement joins TRBV6-1 to TRBJ2-2; D is unclear. Trimming took off 3 bases at V and 4 bases at J, with 15 bases between the two ends. Germline V gene data show CDR1 as MNHNS and CDR2 as SASEGT. The CDR3 contains 16 residues. The CDR3: CASSDRRLKTTGELFF. The CDR3 DNA is TGTGCCAGCAGTGACAGGAGATTAAAAACCACCGGGGAGCTGTTTTTT.

The chain carries TRBV2 and TRBJ2-4; D is unclear. Trimming removed 7 bases at V and 1 base at J, with 11 bases between. The CDR3 consists of 14 residues. Germline CDR1 reads SNHLY; CDR2 reads FYNNEI. The CDR3 region is CASTPDAAKNIQYF. DNA of the CDR3: TGTGCCAGCACCCCGGACGCGGCCAAAAACATTCAGTACTTC.

The table lists this clone with a few counts. This chain joins TRBV10-3 and TRBJ2-4; D ambiguous. This CDR3 spans 17 amino acids. From germline, CDR1 is ENHRY and CDR2 SYGVKD. V was pared by 0 bases and J by 0 bases, with 12 bases between. CDR3 DNA sequence: TGTGCCATCAGTGAGTCGGGCAGCCTTTTAGCCAAAAACATTCAGTACTTC. Amino acid sequence: CAISESGSLLAKNIQYF.

This chain uses TRBV10-1 with TRBJ2-2; D is uncertain. Trimming stripped 3 bases from V and 0 bases from J, with 8 bases between. The CDR3 runs to 15 residues. The germline V gene has CDR1 WNHNN and CDR2 SYGVQD (reference sequence). The CDR3 DNA is TGCGCCAGCAGTGAAGTAGCAGCGAACACCGGGGAGCTGTTTTTT. Translating gives CASSEVAANTGELFF.

The gene calls are TRBV7-2 and TRBJ1-2; 10 nucleotides line up with TRBD1. Trimming cost V 5 bases and J 5 bases; bases outside gene matches: 8. This CDR3 spans 15 amino acids. The germline V gene has CDR1 SGHTA and CDR2 FQGNSA. CDR3 bases: TGTGCCAGCAGCCCCAGGAGGACAGGGGGTTATGGCTACACCTTC. This translates into CASSPRRTGGYGYTF.

V usage is TRBV5-1 and J usage is TRBJ2-5; D is ambiguous. This CDR3 region has 14 residues. Germline assignment: CDR1 SGHRS and CDR2 YFSETQ. Trimming shortened V by 1 base and J by 4 bases, and 11 bases separated the two germline ends. As DNA, the CDR3 is TGCGCCAGCAGCTTGCTCCAGCAAAGAGAGACCCAGTACTTC. Translated, it gives CASSLLQQRETQYF.

This rearrangement joins TRBV7-9 to TRBJ1-5; TRBD1 matches 8 bases. This CDR3 is 14 amino acids long. After removal of 4 bases from V and 6 bases from J, the junction contained 5 bases not matched to a gene. Looked up from germline, CDR1 is SEHNR and CDR2 is FQNEAQ (reference sequence). The CDR3 loop is CASSSGTGSQPQHF. The CDR3, as DNA: TGTGCCAGCAGCTCCGGGACAGGCAGTCAGCCCCAGCATTTT.

The chain employs TRBV6-5 and TRBJ1-5; weak D call: TRBD1 (6 bases). CDR3 length equals 13 residues. CDR1 and CDR2 from the germline V gene are MNHEY and SVGAGI. Between the trimmed V and J ends, which lost 6 bases and 4 bases, there was a span of 10 bases. The CDR3 protein is CASRMTGNQPQHF. The CDR3 nucleotides read TGTGCCAGCAGGATGACAGGAAATCAGCCCCAGCATTTT.

The chain is built from TRBV7-6 and TRBJ1-1, with 7 bases fitting TRBD1. This CDR3 contains 13 residues. CDR1 SGHVS and CDR2 FNYEAQ come from the germline V gene. V was pared by 4 bases and J by 5 bases, with 4 bases of the junction left unmatched. CDR3 DNA sequence: TGTGCCAGCAGCTCAGGGGGGGAAACTGAAGCTTTCTTT. Translation gives CASSSGGETEAFF.

In its sample, this clone was seen a few times. The V and J genes are TRBV27 and TRBJ1-2, with 9 nucleotides matching TRBD1. J lost 10 bases, V lost 5 bases, and 8 bases had no gene match. This CDR3 spans 13 amino acids. CDR1 and CDR2 from the germline V gene are MNHEY and SMNVEV (reference sequence). This CDR3 reads CASSKGQGLTYTF. The CDR3 DNA reads as TGTGCCAGCAGTAAGGGACAGGGTTTGACCTACACCTTC.